The 24 T cell receptor beta chains below all came from one sample that was sequenced in a study of shared clonotypes between healthy human individuals. Data came from immunoSEQ multiplex PCR; TCRdb stores just in-frame clones and leaves some out. The table includes about 980,000 clones, 76% detected once. Sequencing was performed on memory CD4+ T cells sorted from blood. The subset is: CD45RA-negative fraction. The receptors come from a man aged 18 to 35 in good health.

The genes are TRBV6-6 and TRBJ1-2, with 11 bases aligning to TRBD1. This CDR3 region has 12 residues. From germline, CDR1 is MNHNY and CDR2 SVGAGI (reference sequence). V dropped 5 bases and J dropped 10; count of bases not matched to a gene: 3. CDR3 loop: CASSAGQGDYTF. The CDR3 nucleotides are TGTGCCAGCAGTGCGGGACAGGGGGACTACACCTTC.

The V call is TRBV27, the J call TRBJ2-7; 7 bases are shared with TRBD2. This CDR3 has 17 residues. Germline CDR1 is MNHEY and CDR2 is SMNVEV (reference sequence). After removal of 4 bases from V and 2 bases from J, the junction contained 14 bases not matched to a gene. The CDR3 sequence is CASSYRDPRTSAYEQYF. The CDR3 nucleotides read TGTGCCAGCAGTTATCGGGACCCACGGACTAGTGCCTACGAGCAGTACTTC.

This sequence joins TRBV29-1 and TRBJ1-1, with D perhaps TRBD1 (5 bases). The CDR3 runs 12 residues. V lost 5 bases, J lost 6 bases, and 13 bases lay in between. CDR1 is SQVTM, CDR2 ANQGSEA, per germline. CDR3 bases: TGCAGCGTTAAACGTCTGGGGGCTGAAGCTTTCTTT. Amino acids: CSVKRLGAEAFF.

The chain joins TRBV7-6 to TRBJ1-2; D remains unclear. V lost 1 base, J lost 6 bases, and 9 bases lay in between. The CDR3 sequence is 13 residues long. Germline assignment: CDR1 SGHVS and CDR2 FNYEAQ. CDR3 loop: CASSLVAGDGYTF. CDR3 nucleotides: TGTGCCAGCAGCTTAGTGGCTGGAGATGGCTACACCTTC.

The chain combines TRBV28 with TRBJ1-3; D might be TRBD1 (6 bases). From germline, CDR1 is MDHEN and CDR2 SYDVKM. The CDR3 totals 17 residues. Trimming pared 5 bases from V and 1 base from J, leaving 18 bases between. The CDR3 spells CASSPTGHGLSGNTIYF. The CDR3 DNA reads TGTGCCAGCAGTCCGACGGGACACGGACTTTCTGGAAACACCATATATTTT.

CDR3 region: CASSPSGRGNTGELFF. CDR3 sequence (DNA): TGTGCCAGCAGCCCGTCCGGGAGGGGTAACACCGGGGAGCTGTTTTTT. The chain uses TRBV11-2 and TRBJ2-2, with 8 bases aligning to TRBD2. V was clipped by 5 bases and J by 2 bases; unmatched bases: 7. Per germline, CDR1 SGHAT and CDR2 FQNNGV. CDR3 length: 16 amino acids.

The genes are TRBV11-2 and TRBJ1-6; the match to TRBD1 covers 7 bases. V lost 6 bases to trimming and J lost 8 bases; unmatched junction nucleotides: 7. CDR1 and CDR2 (germline): SGHAT, FQNNGV. The CDR3 consists of 14 residues. Written as DNA, the CDR3 is TGTGCCAGCAGTGGACAGGCCGGAGATTCACCCCTCCACTTT. It specifies CASSGQAGDSPLHF.

This sequence joins TRBV5-1 and TRBJ2-3; 14 bases line up with TRBD2. The ends lost 4 bases at V and 2 bases at J; junction bases unmatched: 9. This CDR3 region has 18 residues. Germline CDR1 is SGHRS and CDR2 is YFSETQ. The chain's CDR3 is CASSRGLAGGLNTDTQYF. CDR3 nucleotides: TGCGCCAGCAGCCGAGGACTAGCGGGGGGCCTTAACACAGATACGCAGTATTTT.

The chain is built from TRBV5-1 and TRBJ1-2, with 7 bases identical to TRBD1. Germline loops: CDR1 SGHRS, CDR2 YFSETQ. The CDR3 totals 15 residues. With 1 base clipped from V and 2 bases from J, the junction kept 5 bases outside the gene matches. This CDR3 is CASSLREGANYGYTF. The DNA of the CDR3 is TGCGCCAGCAGCTTGAGGGAGGGGGCGAACTATGGCTACACCTTC.

V gene TRBV5-1 combines with J gene TRBJ2-7; perhaps TRBD1 as D (5 bases). The CDR3 loop spans 15 amino acids. The V end lost 4 bases, the J end lost 4 bases, and 18 bases lay between the germline ends. Germline loops: CDR1 SGHRS, CDR2 YFSETQ. The CDR3, as DNA: TGCGCCAGCAGCGGACCCACTCGGTCAGGGTACGAGCAGTACTTC. It is translated as CASSGPTRSGYEQYF.

The V gene is TRBV2, the J gene TRBJ2-1; 9 nucleotides line up with TRBD2. The CDR3 sequence is 14 residues long. J was trimmed by 8 bases and V by 10 bases; bases with no gene match: 12. Germline CDR1 and CDR2: SNHLY and FYNNEI. CDR3 DNA sequence: TGTGCCACCCTCGGATTAGCGGGGGAATATGAGCAGTTCTTC. It specifies CATLGLAGEYEQFF.

This clone was counted many times. This chain joins TRBV6-6 and TRBJ1-2, with 10 bases lining up with TRBD1. There are 14 residues in the CDR3. V dropped 11 bases and J dropped 8; count of bases not matched to a gene: 14. CDR1 is MNHNY, CDR2 SVGAGI, per germline (reference sequence). CDR3 sequence: CACEWGQGTRGYTF. The DNA for the CDR3 is TGTGCCTGCGAATGGGGACAGGGGACACGCGGCTACACCTTC.

Points on this clone: This sample includes further DNA sequences coding for the same CDR3. The chain links TRBV2 to TRBJ1-2; TRBD1 matches 9 bases. The junction had 5 bases not matched to a gene; V was cut back by 3 bases and J by 3 bases. Per the germline V gene, CDR1 is SNHLY and CDR2 is FYNNEI. The CDR3 totals 15 residues. The CDR3 DNA is TGTGCCAGCAGTGAGGAGGGGACAGGGTACTATGGCTACACCTTC. Encoded protein: CASSEEGTGYYGYTF.

This rearrangement joins TRBV27 to TRBJ2-4; unclear D gene. CDR1 is MNHEY, CDR2 SMNVEV, per germline (reference sequence). Trimming shortened V by 2 bases and J by 3 bases, and 2 bases separated the two germline ends. The CDR3 has 12 residues. The CDR3 bases are TGTGCCAGCAGTTTAGACAAAAACATTCAGTACTTC. Translating it yields CASSLDKNIQYF.

CDR3 in DNA: TGTGCCAGCAGCGAGGACAGGGTTATTTCTGGCTACACCTTC. As protein: CASSEDRVISGYTF. The chain is built from TRBV2 and TRBJ1-2; 8 bases are shared with TRBD1. After removal of 6 bases from V and 7 bases from J, the junction contained 10 bases not matched to a gene. CDR1 SNHLY and CDR2 FYNNEI come from the germline V gene. The CDR3 covers 14 residues. Complete variable domain (other parts from reference TRBV2 and TRBJ1-2): EPEVTQTPSHQVTQMGQEVILRCVPISNHLYFYWYRQILGQKVEFLVSFYNNEISEKSEIFDDQFSVERPDGSNFTLKIRSTKLEDSAMYFCASSEDRVISGYTFGSGTRLTVV.

This rearrangement joins TRBV6-5 to TRBJ2-1; D gene uncertain. Germline CDR1 is MNHEY and CDR2 is SVGAGI. V was cut by 2 bases and J by 5 bases, with 7 bases left in between. This CDR3 spans 13 amino acids. In DNA, the CDR3 is TGTGCCAGCAGTTACGCCTACAACAATGAGCAGTTCTTC. Its protein product is CASSYAYNNEQFF.

J is TRBJ1-6 and V is TRBV7-9, with 8 bases aligning to TRBD1. This CDR3 comprises 12 residues. The germline gives CDR1 SEHNR, CDR2 FQNEAQ (reference sequence). CDR3: CVTGGDNSPLHF. The DNA of the CDR3 is TGTGTCACAGGGGGGGATAATTCACCCCTCCACTTT.

This sequence joins TRBV30 and TRBJ2-5, with D uncertain. The V and J ends lost 4 bases and 5 bases respectively, with 11 bases between them. The CDR3 is 12 residues long. The V gene's germline CDR1 is GTSNPN and CDR2 SVGIG (reference sequence). The CDR3 sequence: CAWTPGLETQYF. In nucleotides, the CDR3 is TGTGCCTGGACCCCGGGTTTGGAGACCCAGTACTTC.

This rearrangement joins TRBV6-5 to TRBJ1-2; D is uncertain. This CDR3 spans 13 amino acids. Trimming stripped 0 bases from V and 8 bases from J, with 10 bases between. Germline V CDR1 and CDR2: MNHEY, SVGAGI. DNA of the CDR3: TGTGCCAGCAGTTACTCGAAGACGTACGGCTACACCTTC. This translates into CASSYSKTYGYTF.

This rearrangement joins TRBV2 to TRBJ1-2; D call uncertain. Trimming took 4 bases from V and 3 from J, leaving 9 bases between them. Per germline, CDR1 SNHLY and CDR2 FYNNEI. The CDR3 has 13 amino acids. The CDR3 spells CASSARADYGYTF. The CDR3 DNA follows: TGTGCCAGCAGTGCGAGGGCGGACTATGGCTACACCTTC.

The chain recombines TRBV5-4 with TRBJ1-3; D uncertain. The CDR3 loop spans 10 amino acids. Germline CDR1 SGHNT, CDR2 YYREEE (reference sequence). V was pared by 10 bases and J by 4 bases, with 6 bases between. The CDR3 here is CAYGGNTIYF. The CDR3 DNA is TGTGCCTACGGGGGAAACACCATATATTTT.

This chain connects TRBV30 to TRBJ2-7; 11 nucleotides match TRBD2. This CDR3 has 13 amino acids. Germline V gene sequence: CDR1 GTSNPN, CDR2 SVGIG (reference sequence). V shed 6 bases, J shed 3 bases, and the junction held 4 bases outside the gene matches. CDR3 sequence: CACQGTSGYEQYF. The CDR3 DNA reads TGTGCCTGTCAAGGGACTAGCGGCTACGAGCAGTACTTC.

The rearrangement joins TRBV6-5 to TRBJ2-7; D remains unclear. Per germline, CDR1 MNHEY and CDR2 SVGAGI. V was pared by 0 bases and J by 7 bases, with 10 bases between. The CDR3 consists of 13 residues. This CDR3 is CASSYSSVREQYF. CDR3 bases: TGTGCCAGCAGTTACTCGTCCGTCCGAGAGCAGTACTTC.

The CDR3 sequence: CASSQVGHWLDVLPGELFF. DNA of the CDR3: TGCGCCAGCAGCCAAGTGGGGCACTGGTTGGATGTTCTACCCGGGGAGCTGTTTTTT. This chain joins TRBV4-3 and TRBJ2-2; D might be TRBD1 (5 bases). The CDR3 is 19 residues long. CDR1 is LGHNA and CDR2 is YSLEER in the germline V gene. Trimming removed 1 base at V and 6 bases at J, with 24 bases between.